These T cell receptor beta chains were read from a single sample in a study of blood T cell repertoires in COVID-19. Profiled with immunoSEQ multiplex PCR; TCRdb holds only in-frame clones, not every one. The sample shows 470,000 or so clones, 70% to 90% of them seen only once. The sequencing input was peripheral blood. These receptor sequences come from a human donor in a cohort sampled during active COVID-19. Both conserved end residues are part of each CDR3. The D gene is left open where the match is weak. Expanded clones are given a class, and other clones once, few, many or no size at all.

j_gene	v_gene	d_gene	abundance	CDR3nt	CDR3aa
TRBJ1-3	TRBV9	.	.	TGTGCCAGCACCAGAGAGGGGACTTCGGTTGGAAACACCATATATTTT	CASTREGTSVGNTIYF
TRBJ1-5	TRBV6-5	.	few	TGTGCCAGCAGTTACTCGGCAGGGAATACTCAGCCCCAGCATTTT	CASSYSAGNTQPQHF
TRBJ1-2	TRBV27	TRBD1	.	TGTGCCAGCAGTCCGGGACAGGGGATCCATGGCTACACCTTC	CASSPGQGIHGYTF
TRBJ1-5	TRBV5-8	.	many	TGTGCCAGCAACGGCGGGTCGAGCAATCAGCCCCAGCATTTT	CASNGGSSNQPQHF
TRBJ2-2	TRBV19	.	.	TGTGCCAGTAGTACCGGGACTAGACAGGGCGGGGAGCTGTTTTTT	CASSTGTRQGGELFF
TRBJ2-1	TRBV27	TRBD2	.	TGTGCCAGCAGGACACTTTTCAGCGGGAGGGCCTACAATGAGCAGTTCTTC	CASRTLFSGRAYNEQFF
TRBJ2-2	TRBV7-2	.	few	TGTGCCAGCAGCTCCCGGGTAGCCGGGGAGCTGTTTTTT	CASSSRVAGELFF
TRBJ1-1	TRBV3-1/TRBV3-2	.	.	TGTGCCAGCAGCCAACCCGGACAGAACACTGAAGCTTTCTTT	CASSQPGQNTEAFF
TRBJ2-7	TRBV10-3	TRBD2	.	TGTGCCATCAGTCCTGGGGGGGTAGCGGGAGCGACCTCCTACGAGCAGTACTTC	CAISPGGVAGATSYEQYF
TRBJ2-3	TRBV28	TRBD2	once	TGTGCCAGCAGTTTCCTAGCGGGTACCACAGATACGCAGTATTTT	CASSFLAGTTDTQYF
TRBJ1-5	TRBV27	.	.	TGTGCCAGCAGTTTACTCGCCGGAGCGCTTTATAGCAATCAGCCCCAGCATTTT	CASSLLAGALYSNQPQHF
TRBJ1-2	TRBV27	.	.	TGTGCCAGCAGTTTTACGCGTTCATATGGCTACACCTTC	CASSFTRSYGYTF
TRBJ2-1	TRBV30	TRBD2	.	TGTGCCTGGAGGCCCCAGCGGGGGGGAAATGAGCAGTTCTTC	CAWRPQRGGNEQFF
TRBJ2-7	TRBV9	TRBD2	.	TGTGCCAGCAGCGTTGATACTAGCGGGAGAGCATACGAGCAGTACTTC	CASSVDTSGRAYEQYF
TRBJ1-4	TRBV19	TRBD1	.	TGTGCCAGTAGGGCCGGGACAGAGAATGAAAAACTGTTTTTT	CASRAGTENEKLFF
TRBJ2-1	TRBV7-3	TRBD2	.	TGTGCCAGCAGCTTAGAGGGACTAGCATTAGAGCAGTTCTTC	CASSLEGLALEQFF
TRBJ1-2	TRBV19	TRBD1	.	TGTGCCAGTAGTTCACGGACAGGGAACCTCTATGGCTACACCTTC	CASSSRTGNLYGYTF
TRBJ2-1	TRBV25-1	.	.	TGTGCCAGCAGTGAATCGTTTCAGGGCCACAATGAGCAGTTCTTC	CASSESFQGHNEQFF
TRBJ2-5	TRBV18	.	.	TGTGCCAGCTCCCCGACTGCGGTGATCCAAGAGACCCAGTACTTC	CASSPTAVIQETQYF
TRBJ2-5	TRBV5-4	.	.	TGTGCCAGCAGCCCCCAGACTACCCAGTCGACCCAGTACTTC	CASSPQTTQSTQYF
TRBJ1-4	TRBV7-9	TRBD1	.	TGTGCCAGCAGCATCTTACAGGGGGTAAACGAAAAACTGTTTTTT	CASSILQGVNEKLFF
TRBJ2-1	TRBV9	.	.	TGTGCCAGCAGCGGATACTCATTGAACCCTGAGCAGTTCTTC	CASSGYSLNPEQFF
TRBJ2-7	TRBV7-2	.	.	TGTGCCAGCAGCTTAGCAGTGGGGACACCATCCTACGAGCAGTACTTC	CASSLAVGTPSYEQYF
TRBJ1-2	TRBV28	.	few	TGTGCCAGCATGGTCCACAGCTCGGCGGGCTACACCTTC	CASMVHSSAGYTF
TRBJ1-1	TRBV18	TRBD1	.	TGTGCCAGCTCAAAGGCAACACCACAGGGGGAAACTGAAGCTTTCTTT	CASSKATPQGETEAFF
TRBJ2-5	TRBV15	TRBD1	few	TGTGCCACCAGCAGAGATCAGACAGGGCAGGAGACCCAGTACTTC	CATSRDQTGQETQYF
TRBJ2-3	TRBV6-6	.	.	TGTGCCAGTCACGAGGCTACCCAGGGGGATACGCAGTATTTT	CASHEATQGDTQYF
TRBJ1-2	TRBV4-1	TRBD1	.	TGCGCCAGCAGCCGAGACGGACAGGGAGACTATGGCTACACCTTC	CASSRDGQGDYGYTF
TRBJ2-5	TRBV12-3/TRBV12-4	TRBD2	once	TGTGCCAGATTGGGGGGGGAGACCCAGTACTTC	CARLGGETQYF
TRBJ2-7	TRBV7-2	.	.	TGTGCCAGCAGCCGGGGTCCCCACTACGAGCAGTACTTC	CASSRGPHYEQYF
TRBJ1-1	TRBV19	.	.	TGTGCCAGTAGTTTACAGGGACATCTGAACACTGAAGCTTTCTTT	CASSLQGHLNTEAFF
TRBJ2-7	TRBV7-9	.	.	TGTGCCAGCAGCCTTTCCGGGACTGGCTACGAGCAGTACTTC	CASSLSGTGYEQYF
TRBJ2-1	TRBV5-1	TRBD1	.	TGCGCCAGCAGCTTGGGACAGGGTAGTTACAATGAGCAGTTCTTC	CASSLGQGSYNEQFF